This entry features one TCR beta chain sequence. Antigen: not known. The protocol was immunoSEQ multiplex PCR, while the TCRdb copy is restricted to in-frame clones and leaves out a portion. The sample lists some 1.5 million clones; approximately 96% were seen once. The entry originates in a study of shared clonotypes between healthy human individuals. Whole-study findings and limits: Rarefaction curves obtained for sorted subsets showed sequencing incomplete despite large depth.

CDR3 length: 15 residues. The junction had 8 bases not matched to a gene; V was cut back by 6 bases and J by 0 bases. Germline V gene sequence: CDR1 MDHEN, CDR2 SYDVKM. The chain uses TRBV28 and TRBJ2-7; 7 bases are shared with TRBD2. The sample taken for sequencing was naive CD4+ T cells sorted from blood. The subset is: CD45RA+ positively selected. This receptor was identified in a man under 40 in good health. The CDR3 DNA reads TGTGCCAGCAGGGGGCGAGGCGGGGGCTCCTACGAGCAGTACTTC. Translated: CASRGRGGGSYEQYF.